A selection of T cell receptor beta chains follows, all from one sample in a study of regulatory T cells in long-lasting Graves disease. TCRdb processed the multiplex PCR reads anew with MiXCR; each CDR3 protein has one entry. Among approximately 400,000 distinct CDR3 sequences, around 16% were seen once, and the ten largest hold 22%. Sequenced material: peripheral blood mononuclear cells (PBMCs), taken at new diagnosis, from a patient treated with antithyroid drugs. These receptors originate from a female donor with Graves disease. CDR3s include the opening cysteine and the closing phenylalanine or tryptophan. A clone size is listed for some rows: how often the clone was seen (once, few, many), or a class if it is expanded.

J gene,clone size,V gene,CDR3 length,CDR3 protein
TRBJ2-1,-,TRBV11-2,14,CATMPDVQYNEQFF
TRBJ2-7,many,TRBV7-2,17,CASSPPGLAGGSVEQYF
TRBJ1-1,-,TRBV18,15,CASSPNDRGVTEAFF
TRBJ2-2,many,TRBV12-3/TRBV12-4,16,CASSSNRGPYTGELFF
-,-,TRBV7-9,15,CASSPGQGEMETQYF
TRBJ1-2,many,TRBV12-3/TRBV12-4,16,CASSPGRVTVDYGYTF
TRBJ2-2,once,TRBV6-1,15,CASSEDTRLAGELFF
TRBJ1-1,many,TRBV5-6,12,CASSLIGIGAFF
TRBJ1-5,many,TRBV12-3/TRBV12-4,13,CASSWDRGQPQHF
TRBJ1-1,many,TRBV6-1,15,CASSTPPRGNTEAFF
TRBJ2-2,many,TRBV5-1,16,CASSPTSGGAAGELFF
-,-,TRBV7-3,17,CASSLWVAGGGRETQYF
TRBJ2-3,many,TRBV20-1,16,CSTGKGLAEITDTQYF
TRBJ1-2,few,TRBV7-9,14,CASSSTGANYGYTF
TRBJ1-1,-,TRBV20-1,11,CSVTGDTEAFF
TRBJ2-7,many,TRBV3-1,15,CASSQIQGLIGEQYF
TRBJ1-6,-,TRBV3-1,19,CASSLLRDRGRKNNSPLHF
TRBJ1-2,many,TRBV20-1,10,CSAGTEGYTF
TRBJ1-2,-,TRBV24-1,15,CATSDPTMGENGYTF
TRBJ2-1,many,TRBV2,15,CASSPIAGAHNEQFF
TRBJ2-7,once,TRBV6-1,15,CASSEIAEGGYEQYF
TRBJ1-3,-,TRBV5-4,14,CASSFKGAGNTIYF
TRBJ1-4,many,TRBV6-1,13,CASRLRANEKLFF
TRBJ1-1,-,TRBV12-3/TRBV12-4,14,CASSLTPTNTEAFF
TRBJ1-6,-,TRBV6-5,16,CASSYSVGQGVSPLHF
TRBJ2-3,-,TRBV12-3/TRBV12-4,13,CASSLGQAQVQYF
TRBJ1-5,-,TRBV19,21,CASSIAPTGQGFLFGNQPQHF
TRBJ2-1,many,TRBV6-5,15,CASSYGGRAKDEQFF
TRBJ2-3,many,TRBV19,15,CASSIGTSNTDTQYF
TRBJ2-7,few,TRBV28,16,CASSFPRLAGAYEQYF
TRBJ1-4,many,TRBV5-1,19,CASSPDGTGGASTNEKLFF
TRBJ1-2,many,TRBV5-1,14,CASRGQQGDARYTF
TRBJ1-1,-,TRBV9,15,CASSPEPGTEAWAFF
TRBJ2-1,many,TRBV14,15,CASTRTASPWNEQFF